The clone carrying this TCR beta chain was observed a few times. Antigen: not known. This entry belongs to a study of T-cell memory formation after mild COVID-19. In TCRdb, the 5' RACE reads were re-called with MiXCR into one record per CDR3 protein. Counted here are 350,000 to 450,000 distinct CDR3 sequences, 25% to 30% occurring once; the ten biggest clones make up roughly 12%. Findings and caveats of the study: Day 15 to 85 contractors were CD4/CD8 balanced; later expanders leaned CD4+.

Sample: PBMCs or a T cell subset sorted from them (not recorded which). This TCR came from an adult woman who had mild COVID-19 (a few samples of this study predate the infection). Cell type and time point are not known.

CDR3 DNA sequence: TGTGCCAGCAGTTTAGTCTGGGGAGCTAACTATGGCTACACCTTC. Translating it yields CASSLVWGANYGYTF. The chain joins TRBV12-3 or TRBV12-4 to TRBJ1-2; D gene uncertain. The CDR3 sequence is 15 residues long. Trimming took off 1 base at V and 0 bases at J, with 9 bases between the two ends.